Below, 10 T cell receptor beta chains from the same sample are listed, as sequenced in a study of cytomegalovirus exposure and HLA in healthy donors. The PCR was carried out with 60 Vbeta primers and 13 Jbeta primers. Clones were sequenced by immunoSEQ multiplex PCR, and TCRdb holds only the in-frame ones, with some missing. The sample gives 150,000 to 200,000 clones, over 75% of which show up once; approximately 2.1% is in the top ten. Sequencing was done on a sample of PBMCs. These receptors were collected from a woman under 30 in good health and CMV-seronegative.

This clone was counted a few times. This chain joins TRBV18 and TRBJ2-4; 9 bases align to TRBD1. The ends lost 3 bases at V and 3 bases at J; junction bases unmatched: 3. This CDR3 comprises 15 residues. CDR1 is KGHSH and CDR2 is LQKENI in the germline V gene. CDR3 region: CASSPGQGDKNIQYF. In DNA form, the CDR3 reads TGTGCCAGCTCACCGGGACAGGGCGACAAAAACATTCAGTACTTC.

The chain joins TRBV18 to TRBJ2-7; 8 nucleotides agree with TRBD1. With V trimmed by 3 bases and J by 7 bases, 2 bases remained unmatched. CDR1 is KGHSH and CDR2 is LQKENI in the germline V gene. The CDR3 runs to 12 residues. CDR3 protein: CASSPWDREQYF. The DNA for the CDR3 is TGTGCCAGCTCACCCTGGGACAGGGAGCAGTACTTC.

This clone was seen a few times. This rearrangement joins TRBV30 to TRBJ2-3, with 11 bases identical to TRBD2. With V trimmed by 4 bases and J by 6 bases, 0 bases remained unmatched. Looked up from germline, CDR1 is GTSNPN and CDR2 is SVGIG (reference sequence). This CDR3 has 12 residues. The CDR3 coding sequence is TGTGCCTGGACTAGCGGGAGGGATACGCAGTATTTT. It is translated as CAWTSGRDTQYF.

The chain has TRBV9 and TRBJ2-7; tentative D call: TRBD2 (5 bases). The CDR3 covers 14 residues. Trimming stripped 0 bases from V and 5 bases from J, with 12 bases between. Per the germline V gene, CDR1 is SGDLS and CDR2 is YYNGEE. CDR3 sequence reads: CASSVGRIEDEQYF. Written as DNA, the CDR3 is TGTGCCAGCAGCGTAGGGAGGATCGAGGACGAGCAGTACTTC. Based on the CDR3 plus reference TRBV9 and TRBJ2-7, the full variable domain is DSGVTQTPKHLITATGQRVTLRCSPRSGDLSVYWYQQSLDQGLQFLIQYYNGEERAKGNILERFSAQQFPDLHSELNLSSLELGDSALYFCASSVGRIEDEQYFGPGTRLTVT.

The CDR3: CASPILRRGYEQYF. DNA for the CDR3: TGTGCCAGCCCTATACTTAGGAGGGGCTACGAGCAGTACTTC. The V and J genes are TRBV6-1 and TRBJ2-5; tentatively, D is TRBD2 (6 bases). The DNA end favors TRBJ2-7, so the J call may be wrong. CDR3 length equals 14 residues. CDR1 and CDR2 from the germline V gene are MNHNS and SASEGT.

The CDR3 reads CASSPLAGATDTQYF. CDR3 nucleotides: TGTGCCAGCAGCCCTCTAGCGGGAGCCACAGATACGCAGTATTTT. The chain recombines TRBV27 with TRBJ2-3; TRBD2 matches at 10 bases. The V segment lost 6 bases and the J segment 2 bases; nucleotides outside the gene matches: 5. This CDR3 is built from 15 residues. Germline V CDR1 and CDR2: MNHEY, SMNVEV (reference sequence).

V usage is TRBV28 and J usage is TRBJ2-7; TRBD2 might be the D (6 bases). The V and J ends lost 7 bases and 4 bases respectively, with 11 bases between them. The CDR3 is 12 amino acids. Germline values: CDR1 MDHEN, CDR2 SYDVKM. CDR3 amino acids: CASTLAGYEQYF. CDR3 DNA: TGTGCCAGCACCCTCGCGGGGTACGAGCAGTACTTC.

The CDR3 protein is CASSLEDRDQETQYF. Written as DNA, the CDR3 is TGTGCCAGCAGCCTGGAGGACAGGGACCAAGAGACCCAGTACTTC. The chain uses TRBV5-6 and TRBJ2-5; TRBD1 agrees at 8 bases. CDR3 length: 15 amino acids. Looked up from germline, CDR1 is SGHDT and CDR2 is YYEEEE. V trimming: 4 bases; J trimming: 0 bases; junction bases outside the gene matches: 5.

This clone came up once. This CDR3 reads CASSGQPNTEAFF. CDR3 coding DNA: TGCGCCAGCAGCGGACAGCCGAACACTGAAGCTTTCTTT. V is TRBV4-1 and J is TRBJ1-1, with D perhaps matching TRBD1 (6 bases). Deletions cut 5 bases from V and 1 base from J, with 8 bases between. From germline, CDR1 is MGHRA and CDR2 YSYEKL. This CDR3 spans 13 amino acids.

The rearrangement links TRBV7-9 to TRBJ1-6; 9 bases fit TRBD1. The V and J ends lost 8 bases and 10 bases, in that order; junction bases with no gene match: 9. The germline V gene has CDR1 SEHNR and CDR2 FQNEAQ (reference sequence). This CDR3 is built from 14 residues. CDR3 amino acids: CASRPGQGFSPLHF. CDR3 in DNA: TGTGCCAGCCGGCCGGGACAGGGATTCTCACCCCTCCACTTT.